A single sample is the source of the 21 T cell receptor beta chains below, sequenced in a study of regulatory T cells in long-lasting Graves disease. With iRepertoire HTBI primers and Arm-PCR of CDR3 regions, TCR beta libraries were built. TCRdb ran MiXCR on the multiplex PCR reads and lists one entry per CDR3 protein. The sample lists 350,000 to 450,000 distinct CDR3 sequences; around 14% were seen once. As to time point: newly diagnosed GD, antithyroid drugs for less than 3 months. PBMC RNA served as the TCR library source. These sequences were also reported in another study, on T cells in Graves' hyperthyroidism and ophthalmopathy.

The specimen was peripheral blood mononuclear cells (PBMCs), collected at new diagnosis, from a patient treated with antithyroid drugs. Receptors originate from a woman aged 25 to 45 with Graves disease.

This clonotype showed up many times. This sequence joins TRBV7-9 and TRBJ1-1; the D gene is possibly TRBD1 (5 bases). Per the germline V gene, CDR1 is SEHNR and CDR2 is FQNEAQ (reference sequence). The CDR3 runs 15 residues. The V gene lost 1 base and the J gene lost 5 bases, with 14 bases spanning the gap. CDR3 region: CASSLVEGAGTEAFF. The CDR3 nucleotides are TGTGCCAGCAGCTTAGTTGAAGGGGCGGGTACTGAAGCTTTCTTT.

This clonotype came up a few times. The CDR3 nucleotides are TGTGCCAGCAGTGTAGAGTTGAGGAACACTGAAGCTTTCTTT. Translation gives CASSVELRNTEAFF. The chain recombines TRBV6-1 with TRBJ1-1; unclear D gene. The CDR3 length is 14 residues. Trimming took off 4 bases at V and 1 base at J, with 10 bases between the two ends. Germline loops: CDR1 MNHNS, CDR2 SASEGT.

This clonotype was counted many times. The chain has TRBV12-3 or TRBV12-4 and TRBJ1-4; TRBD1 matches at 8 bases. The CDR3 totals 14 residues. J gave up 5 bases and V 4 bases, and 3 bases lay outside the gene matches. The CDR3 bases are TGTGCCAGCAGTTCTACAGGGGGGAATGAAAAACTGTTTTTT. This codes for CASSSTGGNEKLFF.

The genes are TRBV5-1 and TRBJ1-1; no definite D call. Trimming removed 4 bases from V and 1 base from J, with 11 bases in between. The length of the CDR3 is 14 residues. Looked up from germline, CDR1 is SGHRS and CDR2 is YFSETQ. CDR3 sequence (DNA): TGCGCCAGCAGCCCTTCGGGCAGGAACACTGAAGCTTTCTTT. Protein product: CASSPSGRNTEAFF.

The rearrangement links TRBV5-6 to TRBJ1-1, with 8 bases aligning to TRBD1. This CDR3 is built from 17 residues. Per the germline V gene, CDR1 is SGHDT and CDR2 is YYEEEE. V gave up 0 bases and J gave up 3 bases; unmatched junction bases: 10. Written as DNA, the CDR3 is TGTGCCAGCAGCTTGGGTGGCAGAGGACAGGGCTACACTGAAGCTTTCTTT. It translates to CASSLGGRGQGYTEAFF.

V is TRBV7-9 and J is TRBJ2-1; the D is unclear. V lost 7 bases and J 5 bases, leaving 9 bases between the germline ends. The CDR3 is 12 residues long. Germline-derived CDR1 and CDR2 are SEHNR and FQNEAQ (reference sequence). CDR3 DNA sequence: TGTGCCAGCATGGAACTTGACAATGAGCAGTTCTTC. This gives the protein CASMELDNEQFF.

This clonotype was seen a handful of times. The chain uses TRBV28 and TRBJ2-2; D is unresolved. Between the trimmed V and J ends, which lost 1 base and 6 bases, there was a span of 15 bases. In germline, CDR1 is MDHEN, CDR2 SYDVKM. The CDR3 loop spans 16 amino acids. The CDR3 nucleotides read TGTGCCAGCAGTTTATCGACTCCCCCGGGTTCCGGGGAGCTGTTTTTT. This encodes CASSLSTPPGSGELFF.

This clonotype was seen many times. V gene TRBV20-1 combines with J gene TRBJ2-7; tentatively, D is TRBD2 (6 bases). The CDR3 extends over 15 amino acids. The germline V gene encodes CDR1 DFQATT and CDR2 SNEGSKA (reference sequence). V was pared by 5 bases and J by 3 bases, with 20 bases between. CDR3 region: CSAPNRRGADYEQYF. The CDR3 bases are TGCAGTGCTCCCAACCGGCGGGGCGCGGACTACGAGCAGTACTTC.

V gene TRBV29-1 combines with J gene TRBJ1-1; 7 bases map to TRBD1. With V trimmed by 6 bases and J by 5 bases, 9 bases remained unmatched. This CDR3 has 13 amino acids. Germline V gene lookup returns CDR1 SQVTM and CDR2 ANQGSEA. CDR3: CSVLTYRGTEAFF. CDR3 nucleotides: TGCAGCGTCTTAACCTACAGGGGAACTGAAGCTTTCTTT.

This clonotype showed up many times. V gene TRBV7-6 combines with J gene TRBJ2-1, with D possibly being TRBD2 (6 bases). The ends were cut back, 1 base at V and 13 bases at J, with 11 bases in the middle. Germline values: CDR1 SGHVS, CDR2 FNYEAQ. This CDR3 is 12 amino acids long. In DNA form, the CDR3 reads TGTGCCAGCAGCTTAGAAGGGGCGGGACAGTTCTTC. Amino acids: CASSLEGAGQFF.

This clonotype was found a few times. This chain links TRBV11-2 with TRBJ2-7, with D maybe TRBD1 (6 bases). The germline V gene has CDR1 SGHAT and CDR2 FQNNGV. The ends were cut back, 5 bases at V and 3 bases at J, with 17 bases in the middle. This CDR3 has 15 residues. This CDR3 reads CASSPRGKGDYEQYF. CDR3 bases: TGTGCCAGCAGCCCCAGGGGTAAGGGGGACTACGAGCAGTACTTC.

The genes are TRBV5-6 and TRBJ1-5, with no clear D. The CDR3 covers 16 residues. The V gene's germline CDR1 is SGHDT and CDR2 YYEEEE. V dropped 1 base and J dropped 2 bases, with 13 bases sitting between them. CDR3 bases: TGTGCCAGCAGCTTGCTCAGCCAGAGGGGCAATCAGCCCCAGCATTTT. Translated, it gives CASSLLSQRGNQPQHF. Drawing the rest from reference TRBV5-6 and TRBJ1-5, the complete variable domain is DAGVTQSPTHLIKTRGQQVTLRCSPKSGHDTVSWYQQALGQGPQFIFQYYEEEERQRGNFPDRFSGHQFPNYSSELNVNALLLGDSALYLCASSLLSQRGNQPQHFGDGTRLSIL.

This clonotype was seen ten or more times. This sequence joins TRBV11-2 and TRBJ2-7; 11 bases match TRBD2. Germline V gene lookup returns CDR1 SGHAT and CDR2 FQNNGV. The CDR3 runs to 15 residues. The ends lost 5 bases at V and 5 bases at J; junction bases unmatched: 8. In DNA, the CDR3 is TGTGCCAGCAGCCCCTTAGCGGGAGGGAGGAACGAGCAGTACTTC. Protein sequence: CASSPLAGGRNEQYF.

Many counts were recorded for this clonotype. This rearrangement joins TRBV30 to TRBJ2-2, with D perhaps matching TRBD1 (5 bases). Germline values: CDR1 GTSNPN, CDR2 SVGIG (reference sequence). The CDR3 runs to 12 residues. Trimming shortened V by 5 bases and J by 5 bases, and 9 bases separated the two germline ends. This CDR3 reads CAWGRGTGELFF. The CDR3 DNA reads TGTGCCTGGGGTAGGGGAACCGGGGAGCTGTTTTTT. The full variable domain, its missing parts supplied by reference TRBV30 and TRBJ2-2, is SQTIHQWPATLVQPVGSPLSLECTVEGTSNPNLYWYRQAAGRGLQLLFYSVGIGQISSEVPQNLSASRPQDRQFILSSKKLLLSDSGFYLCAWGRGTGELFFGEGSRLTVL.

In its sample, this clonotype was seen many times. This sequence joins TRBV5-1 and TRBJ1-2; 10 nucleotides match TRBD1. The CDR3 extends over 16 amino acids. Germline CDR1 and CDR2: SGHRS and YFSETQ. V shed 2 bases and J 2 bases; nucleotides not matched to a gene: 6. The CDR3, as DNA: TGCGCCAGCAGCTTCGGGGACAGGGGAGCGAACTATGGCTACACCTTC. Encoded protein: CASSFGDRGANYGYTF.

This clonotype was seen repeatedly, ten times or more. The chain links TRBV11-2 to TRBJ2-5; the match to TRBD2 covers 9 bases. The CDR3 length is 19 residues. J gave up 5 bases and V 7 bases, and 23 bases lay outside the gene matches. Germline-derived CDR1 and CDR2 are SGHAT and FQNNGV. DNA of the CDR3: TGTGCCAGCACCTTCGGAGCGGGGGGCACGTCTAGCGATTGGGAGACCCAGTACTTC. Amino acids: CASTFGAGGTSSDWETQYF.

The V gene is TRBV7-3, the J gene TRBJ1-5; possibly TRBD1 for D (6 bases). Per the germline V gene, CDR1 is SGHTA and CDR2 is FQGTGA. With 5 bases removed from V and 2 bases from J, the gap between germline ends came to 22 bases. The length of the CDR3 is 18 residues. The CDR3 sequence: CASSINGGLFPGNQPQHF. Written as DNA, the CDR3 is TGTGCCAGCAGCATAAACGGGGGGCTCTTCCCAGGCAATCAGCCCCAGCATTTT. Looking up the rest from reference TRBV7-3 and TRBJ1-5 gives the full variable domain: GAGVSQTPSNKVTEKGKYVELRCDPISGHTALYWYRQSLGQGPEFLIYFQGTGAADDSGLPNDRFFAVRPEGSVSTLKIQRTERGDSAVYLCASSINGGLFPGNQPQHFGDGTRLSIL.

This clonotype came up many times. V and J are TRBV20-1 and TRBJ2-1; 8 bases line up with TRBD2. Per the germline V gene, CDR1 is DFQATT and CDR2 is SNEGSKA (reference sequence). The CDR3 totals 16 residues. Unmatched junction bases numbered 12, after V lost 1 base and J lost 7 bases. This CDR3 is CSARGLAAGGMNEQFF. The DNA for the CDR3 is TGCAGTGCTAGAGGCTTAGCGGCGGGAGGAATGAATGAGCAGTTCTTC.

This clonotype was seen repeatedly, ten times or more. The genes are TRBV18 and TRBJ1-3; D is unresolved. This CDR3 is built from 14 residues. V lost 1 base and J 2 bases, leaving 6 bases between the germline ends. Germline assignment: CDR1 KGHSH and CDR2 LQKENI. In nucleotides, the CDR3 is TGTGCCAGCTCACCACGAGCGGCTGGAAACACCATATATTTT. It is translated as CASSPRAAGNTIYF.

About this clonotype: Possible read error: a much larger clone is one base away. Because it lacks the conserved phenylalanine or tryptophan at the end, this CDR3 is likely a read error. The V gene is TRBV7-9, the J gene TRBJ2-3; TRBD1 matches 7 bases. The CDR3 runs to 16 residues. Germline assignment: CDR1 SEHNR and CDR2 FQNEAQ (reference sequence). Trimming removed 2 bases from V and 5 bases from J; junction bases left unmatched: 10. As DNA, the CDR3 is TGTGCCAGCAGCTTAACCGCCGGACAGGCCGAAGATACGCAGTATTCT. This codes for CASSLTAGQAEDTQYS.

In this sample, this clonotype turned up many times. The rearrangement uses TRBV12-3 or TRBV12-4 and TRBJ2-7, with 7 bases lining up with TRBD2. Losses at the gene ends were 8 bases for V and 5 bases for J; bases not matched to a gene: 15. The CDR3 runs 15 residues. The CDR3 here is CASGGSGIFLDEQYF. The CDR3, as DNA: TGTGCCAGCGGGGGGAGCGGGATATTTCTGGACGAGCAGTACTTC.